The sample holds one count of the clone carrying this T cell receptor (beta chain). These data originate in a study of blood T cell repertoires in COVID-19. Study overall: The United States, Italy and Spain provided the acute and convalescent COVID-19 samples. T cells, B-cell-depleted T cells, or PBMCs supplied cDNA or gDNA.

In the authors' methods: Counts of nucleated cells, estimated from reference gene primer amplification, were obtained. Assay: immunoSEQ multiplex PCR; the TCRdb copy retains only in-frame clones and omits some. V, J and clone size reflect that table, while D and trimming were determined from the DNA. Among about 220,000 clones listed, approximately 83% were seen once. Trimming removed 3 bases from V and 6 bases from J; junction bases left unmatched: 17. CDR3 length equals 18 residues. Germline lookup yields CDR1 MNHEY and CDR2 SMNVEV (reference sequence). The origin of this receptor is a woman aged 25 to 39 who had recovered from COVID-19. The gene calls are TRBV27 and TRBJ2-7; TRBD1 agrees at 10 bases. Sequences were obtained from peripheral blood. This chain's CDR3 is CASSLAGPGQGKGGEQYF. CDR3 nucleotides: TGTGCCAGCAGTTTGGCGGGACCGGGACAGGGGAAAGGGGGCGAGCAGTACTTC.